Below, 3 T cell receptor beta chains from the same sample are listed, as sequenced in a study of blood T cell repertoires in COVID-19. The protocol was immunoSEQ multiplex PCR, while the TCRdb copy is restricted to in-frame clones and leaves out a portion. The sample contains under 300,000 clones, about nine tenths of which appear only once. The specimen was peripheral blood. The receptor set was obtained from a woman aged 30 to 39 with active or convalescent COVID-19.

On this clone itself: The junction departs from the called germline gene at one end, perhaps through a read error. The gene calls are TRBV7-2 and TRBJ1-2; 7 bases line up with TRBD1. CDR3 length equals 13 residues. Germline V gene sequence: CDR1 SGHTA, CDR2 FQGNSA. The CDR3 region is CASSSGTAYGHTF. The CDR3 region has the DNA TGTGCCAGCAGCTCGGGGACAGCCTATGGCCACACCTTC.

This chain uses TRBV7-2 with TRBJ1-2; D gene unclear. This CDR3 has 15 residues. Germline lookup yields CDR1 SGHTA and CDR2 FQGNSA. Trimming stripped 1 base from V and 3 bases from J, with 12 bases between. The CDR3 spells CASSLVTVGDYGYTF. The CDR3 region has the DNA TGTGCCAGCAGCTTAGTAACAGTGGGAGACTATGGCTACACCTTC.

The rearrangement uses TRBV10-3 and TRBJ1-1; possibly TRBD1 for D (6 bases). This CDR3 is 14 amino acids long. Germline-derived CDR1 and CDR2 are ENHRY and SYGVKD. V lost 0 bases and J 1 base, leaving 6 bases between the germline ends. The CDR3 DNA is TGTGCCATCAGTGAGTCGGGGGCGAACACTGAAGCTTTCTTT. This translates into CAISESGANTEAFF.